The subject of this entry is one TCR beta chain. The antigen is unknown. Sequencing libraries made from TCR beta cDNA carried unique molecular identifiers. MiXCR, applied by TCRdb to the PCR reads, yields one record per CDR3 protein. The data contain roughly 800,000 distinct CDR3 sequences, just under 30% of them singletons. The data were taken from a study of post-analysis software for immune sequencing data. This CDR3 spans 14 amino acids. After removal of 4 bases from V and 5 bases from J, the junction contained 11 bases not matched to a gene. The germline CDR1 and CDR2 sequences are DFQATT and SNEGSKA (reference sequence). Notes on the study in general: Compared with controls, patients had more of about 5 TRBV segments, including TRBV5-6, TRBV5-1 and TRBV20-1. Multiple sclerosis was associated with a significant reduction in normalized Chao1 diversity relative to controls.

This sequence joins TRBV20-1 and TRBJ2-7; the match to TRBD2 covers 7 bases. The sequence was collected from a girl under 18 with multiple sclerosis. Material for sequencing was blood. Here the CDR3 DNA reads TGCAGTGCTAAGGTTCCAGCGGGAAAGAACGAGCAGTACTTC. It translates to CSAKVPAGKNEQYF.